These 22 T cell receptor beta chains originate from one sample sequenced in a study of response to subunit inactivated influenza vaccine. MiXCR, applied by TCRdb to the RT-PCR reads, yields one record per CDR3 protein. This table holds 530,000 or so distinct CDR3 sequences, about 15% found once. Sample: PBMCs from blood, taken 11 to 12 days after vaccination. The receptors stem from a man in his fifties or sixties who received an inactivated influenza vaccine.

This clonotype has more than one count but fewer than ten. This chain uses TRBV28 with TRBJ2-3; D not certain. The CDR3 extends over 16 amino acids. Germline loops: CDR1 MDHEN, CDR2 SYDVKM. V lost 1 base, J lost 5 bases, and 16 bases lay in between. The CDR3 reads CASSLSDTQLQDTQYF. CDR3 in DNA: TGTGCCAGCAGTTTATCAGACACTCAACTACAAGATACGCAGTATTTT.

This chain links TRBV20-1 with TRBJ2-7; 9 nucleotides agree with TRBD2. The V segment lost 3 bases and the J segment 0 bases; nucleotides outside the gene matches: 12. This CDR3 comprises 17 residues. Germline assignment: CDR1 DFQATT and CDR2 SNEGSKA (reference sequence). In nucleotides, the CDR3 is TGCAGTGCTAGCCCCGGGGGCAGCGGGGGGTCCTCCTACGAGCAGTACTTC. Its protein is CSASPGGSGGSSYEQYF.

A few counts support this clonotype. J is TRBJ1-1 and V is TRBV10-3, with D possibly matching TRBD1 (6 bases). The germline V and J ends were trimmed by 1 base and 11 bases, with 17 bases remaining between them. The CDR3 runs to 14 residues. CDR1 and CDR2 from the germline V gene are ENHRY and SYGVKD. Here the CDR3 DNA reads TGTGCCATCAGTGAGTTGTTCCAGGGGAGGAGGGCTTTCTTT. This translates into CAISELFQGRRAFF.

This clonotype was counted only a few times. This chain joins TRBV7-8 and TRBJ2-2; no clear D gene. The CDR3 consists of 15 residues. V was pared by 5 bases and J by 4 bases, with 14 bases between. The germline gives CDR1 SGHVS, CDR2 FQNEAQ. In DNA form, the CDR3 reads TGTGCCAGCAGCCGAGACGGATGGGGCACCGGGGAGCTGTTTTTT. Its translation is CASSRDGWGTGELFF. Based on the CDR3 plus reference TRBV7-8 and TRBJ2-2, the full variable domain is GAGVSQSPRYKVAKRGQDVALRCDPISGHVSLFWYQQALGQGPEFLTYFQNEAQLDKSGLPSDRFFAERPEGSVSTLKIQRTQQEDSAVYLCASSRDGWGTGELFFGEGSRLTVL.

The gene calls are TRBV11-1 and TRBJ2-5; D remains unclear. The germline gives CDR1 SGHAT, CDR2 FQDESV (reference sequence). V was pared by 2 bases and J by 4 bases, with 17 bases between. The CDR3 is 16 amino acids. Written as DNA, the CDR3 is TGTGCCAGCAGCTTAAGTCAAGGGAAATCTGGAGAGACCCAGTACTTC. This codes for CASSLSQGKSGETQYF.

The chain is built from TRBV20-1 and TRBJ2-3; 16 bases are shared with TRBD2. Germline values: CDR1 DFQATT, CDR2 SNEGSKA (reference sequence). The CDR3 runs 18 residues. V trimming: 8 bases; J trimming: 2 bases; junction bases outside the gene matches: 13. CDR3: CSHGPGTSGGGNTDTQYF. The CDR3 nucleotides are TGCAGTCACGGCCCCGGGACTAGCGGGGGGGGGAACACAGATACGCAGTATTTT.

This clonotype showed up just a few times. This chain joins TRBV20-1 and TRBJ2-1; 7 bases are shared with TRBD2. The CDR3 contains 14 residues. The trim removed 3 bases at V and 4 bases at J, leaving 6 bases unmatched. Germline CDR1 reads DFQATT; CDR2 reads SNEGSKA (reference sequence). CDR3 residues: CSARPLAAYNEQFF. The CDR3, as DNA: TGCAGTGCTAGGCCCCTAGCGGCATACAATGAGCAGTTCTTC.

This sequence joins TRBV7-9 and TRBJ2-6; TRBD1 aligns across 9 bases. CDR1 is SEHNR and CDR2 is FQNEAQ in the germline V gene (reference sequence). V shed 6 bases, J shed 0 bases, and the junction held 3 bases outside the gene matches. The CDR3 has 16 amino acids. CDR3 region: CASRPTGGSGANVLTF. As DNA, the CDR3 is TGTGCCAGCAGGCCGACAGGGGGCTCTGGGGCCAACGTCCTGACTTTC.

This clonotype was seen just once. The CDR3 region is CSVRTPVEYEQYF. As DNA, the CDR3 is TGCAGCGTTAGGACACCGGTAGAATACGAGCAGTACTTC. V is TRBV29-1 and J is TRBJ2-7; D might be TRBD1 (5 bases). The CDR3 length is 13 residues. V lost 5 bases to trimming and J lost 4 bases, with 15 bases between them. Germline V gene lookup returns CDR1 SQVTM and CDR2 ANQGSEA.

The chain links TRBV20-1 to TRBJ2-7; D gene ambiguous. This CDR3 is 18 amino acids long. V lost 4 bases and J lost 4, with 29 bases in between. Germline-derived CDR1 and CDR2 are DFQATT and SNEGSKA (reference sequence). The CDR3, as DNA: TGCAGTGCTACGAGTTGGGGTGAAATTGGGATTGATCGGTACGAGCAGTACTTC. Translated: CSATSWGEIGIDRYEQYF.

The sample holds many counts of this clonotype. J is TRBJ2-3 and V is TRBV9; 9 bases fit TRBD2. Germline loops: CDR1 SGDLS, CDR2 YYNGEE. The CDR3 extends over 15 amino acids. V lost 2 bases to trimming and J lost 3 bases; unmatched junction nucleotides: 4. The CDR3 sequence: CASSVSGRTTDTQYF. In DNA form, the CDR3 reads TGTGCCAGCAGCGTTAGCGGGAGAACTACAGATACGCAGTATTTT.

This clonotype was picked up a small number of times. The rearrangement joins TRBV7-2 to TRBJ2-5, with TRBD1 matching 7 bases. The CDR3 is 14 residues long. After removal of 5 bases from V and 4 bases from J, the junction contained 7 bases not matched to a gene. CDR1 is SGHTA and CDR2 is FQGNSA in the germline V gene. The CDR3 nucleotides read TGTGCCAGCAGCCCGGGACAGAGTAGAGAGACCCAGTACTTC. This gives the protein CASSPGQSRETQYF. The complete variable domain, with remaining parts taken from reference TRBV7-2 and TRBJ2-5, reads GAGVSQSPSNKVTEKGKDVELRCDPISGHTALYWYRQSLGQGLEFLIYFQGNSAPDKSGLPSDRFSAERTGGSVSTLTIQRTQQEDSAVYLCASSPGQSRETQYFGPGTRLLVL.

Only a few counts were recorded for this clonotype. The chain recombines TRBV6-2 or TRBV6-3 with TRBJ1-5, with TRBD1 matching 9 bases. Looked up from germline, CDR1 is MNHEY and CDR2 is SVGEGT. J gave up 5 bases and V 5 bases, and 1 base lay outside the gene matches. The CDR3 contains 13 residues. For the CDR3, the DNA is TGTGCCAGCAGTGGGACAGGGCATCAGCCCCAGCATTTT. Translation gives CASSGTGHQPQHF.

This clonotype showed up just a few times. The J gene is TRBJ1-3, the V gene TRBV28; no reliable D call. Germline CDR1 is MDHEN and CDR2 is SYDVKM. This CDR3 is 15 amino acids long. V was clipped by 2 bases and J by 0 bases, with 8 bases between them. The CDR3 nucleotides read TGTGCCAGCAGTTTAAGGCCAACCTCTGGAAACACCATATATTTT. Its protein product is CASSLRPTSGNTIYF. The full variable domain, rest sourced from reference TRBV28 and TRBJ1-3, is DVKVTQSSRYLVKRTGEKVFLECVQDMDHENMFWYRQDPGLGLRLIYFSYDVKMKEKGDIPEGYSVSREKKERFSLILESASTNQTSMYLCASSLRPTSGNTIYFGEGSWLTVV.

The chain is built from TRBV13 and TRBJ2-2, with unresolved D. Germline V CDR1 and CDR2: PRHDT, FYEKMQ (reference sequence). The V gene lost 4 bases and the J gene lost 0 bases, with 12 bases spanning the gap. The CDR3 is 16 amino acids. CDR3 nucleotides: TGTGCCAGCAGCTCTTGGGCGGCGGCGAACACCGGGGAGCTGTTTTTT. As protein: CASSSWAAANTGELFF.

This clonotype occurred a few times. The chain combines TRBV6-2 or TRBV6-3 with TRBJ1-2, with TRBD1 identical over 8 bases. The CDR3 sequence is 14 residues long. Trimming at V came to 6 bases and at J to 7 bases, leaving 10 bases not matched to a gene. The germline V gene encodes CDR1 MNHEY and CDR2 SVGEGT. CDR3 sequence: CASRKTGESSGYTF. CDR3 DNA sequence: TGTGCCAGCAGAAAGACAGGGGAGAGCTCTGGCTACACCTTC.

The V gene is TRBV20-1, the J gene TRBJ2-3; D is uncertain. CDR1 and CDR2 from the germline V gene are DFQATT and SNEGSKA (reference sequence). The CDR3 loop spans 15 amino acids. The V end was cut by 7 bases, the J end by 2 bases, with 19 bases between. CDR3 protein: CSVKLRRHFTDTQYF. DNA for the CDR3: TGCAGTGTAAAGTTACGCAGGCATTTCACAGATACGCAGTATTTT.

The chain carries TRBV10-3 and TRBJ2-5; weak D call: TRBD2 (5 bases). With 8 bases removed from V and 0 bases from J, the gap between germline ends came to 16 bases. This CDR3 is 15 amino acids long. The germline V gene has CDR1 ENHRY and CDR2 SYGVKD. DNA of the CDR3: TGTGCCATCGGCCGGGGTGGAGGATACCAAGAGACCCAGTACTTC. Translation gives CAIGRGGGYQETQYF.

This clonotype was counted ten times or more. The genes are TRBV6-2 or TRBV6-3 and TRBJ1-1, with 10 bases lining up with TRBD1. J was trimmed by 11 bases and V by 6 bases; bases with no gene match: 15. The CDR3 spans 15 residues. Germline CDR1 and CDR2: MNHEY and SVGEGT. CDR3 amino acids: CASRELGTGDPWAFF. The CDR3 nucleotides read TGTGCCAGCAGAGAACTCGGGACAGGGGACCCCTGGGCTTTCTTT.

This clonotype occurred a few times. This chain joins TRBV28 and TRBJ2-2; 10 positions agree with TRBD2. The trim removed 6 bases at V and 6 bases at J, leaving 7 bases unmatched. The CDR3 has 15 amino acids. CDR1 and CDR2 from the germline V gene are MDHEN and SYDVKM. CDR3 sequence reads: CASSRLAGVSGELFF. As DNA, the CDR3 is TGTGCCAGCAGCCGGCTAGCGGGGGTGTCCGGGGAGCTGTTTTTT.

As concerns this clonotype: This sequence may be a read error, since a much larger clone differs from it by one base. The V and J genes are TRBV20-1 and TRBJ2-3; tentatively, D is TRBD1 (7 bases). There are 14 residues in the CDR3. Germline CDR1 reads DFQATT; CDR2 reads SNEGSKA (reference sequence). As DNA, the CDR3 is TGCACTGCTAGAAGGACAGGCGGGGTAGATACGCAGTATTTT. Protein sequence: CTARRTGGVDTQYF.

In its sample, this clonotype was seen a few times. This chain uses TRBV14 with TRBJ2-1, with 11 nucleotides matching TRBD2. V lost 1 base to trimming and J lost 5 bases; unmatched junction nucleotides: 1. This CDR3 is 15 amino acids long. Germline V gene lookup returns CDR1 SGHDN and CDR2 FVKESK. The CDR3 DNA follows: TGTGCCAGCAGCCAAGTAGCGGGGGGGCACAATGAGCAGTTCTTC. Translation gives CASSQVAGGHNEQFF.